This TCR beta chain was found in a study of technical replicates of blood from a handful of donors. The protocol was immunoSEQ multiplex PCR, while the TCRdb copy is restricted to in-frame clones and leaves out a portion. The sample gives 85,000 to 100,000 clones, approximately 94% of which show up once; over 0.2% is in the top ten. Germline V gene sequence: CDR1 GTSNPN, CDR2 SVGIG (reference sequence). V was trimmed by 5 bases and J by 2 bases, leaving 13 bases between them. There are 13 residues in the CDR3. The rearrangement links TRBV30 to TRBJ2-7; the D is unclear. Sequencing was carried out using T cells isolated from PBMCs. The receptor's source is a human donor in good health. The CDR3 spells CAWALGPAYEQYF. CDR3 DNA: TGTGCCTGGGCCTTGGGCCCTGCCTACGAGCAGTACTTC.